This TCR beta chain was identified in a study of siplizumab effects on memory and regulatory T cells. Study summary: Investigators ran mixed lymphocyte reactions in pairs, testing siplizumab at 0.8 to 1 ug/mL against no drug.

Study-level results: Proliferating Tregs' suppressive function in siplizumab cultures went unconfirmed. Siplizumab caused a significant drop in alloreactive sequences traceable to unstimulated CD4+ memory cells.

This clone counts as medium-sized. What it binds is not known. Researchers maintained the mixed lymphocyte reaction cells in coculture at 37°C for approximately six days. Germline V CDR1 and CDR2: SGHRS, YFSETQ. The V end lost 6 bases, the J end lost 0 bases, and 10 bases lay between the germline ends. There are 14 residues in the CDR3. Clones were sequenced by immunoSEQ multiplex PCR, and TCRdb holds only the in-frame ones, with some missing. The sample contains fewer than 20,000 clones, 40% to 55% of which appear only once. Sequencing was performed on CFSE-low (dividing) CD4+ T cells sorted from an allogeneic mixed lymphocyte reaction. The sequence was collected from a human donor in good health; the cells came from an allogeneic mixed lymphocyte reaction. The chain is built from TRBV5-1 and TRBJ2-1; no reliable D call. The CDR3 sequence is CASTRLSSYNEQFF. The CDR3 DNA is TGCGCCAGCACGAGGCTGAGCTCCTACAATGAGCAGTTCTTC.